This T cell receptor beta chain was recovered during a study of tumor-infiltrating lymphocytes in primary liver carcinoma. On the study more broadly: Donors underwent surgery for histopathologically diagnosed primary liver carcinoma.

Researchers drew blood RNA from unsorted whole blood and extracted germline DNA as well. Turning to this clonotype: An end of the junction differs from the germline gene, which may be a read error.

The CDR3 loop spans 12 amino acids. Germline V CDR1 and CDR2: MNHNS, SASEGT. Synthesis of TCR beta cDNA was carried out from around 500 ng total RNA with a constant-region primer. Three nested multiplex PCR rounds, a slightly modified ARM-PCR method, built the TCR beta libraries. For around 11 cycles apiece, the opening two PCR rounds ran with TRBV1-TRBV30 forward primers and a C-beta reverse primer. TCRdb re-called the multiplex PCR reads through MiXCR, storing one row per CDR3 protein. The sample holds about 310,000 distinct CDR3 sequences; approximately 58% are singletons and the top ten take approximately 15%.

The chain joins TRBV6-1 to TRBJ1-1, with D perhaps TRBD1 (6 bases). This receptor was identified in a woman in her 30s with primary liver carcinoma and hepatitis B virus infection. What was sequenced was peripheral blood. CDR3 amino acids: CASTRQVTEAFF. DNA of the CDR3: TGTGCCAGCACAAGACAGGTAACTGAAGCTTTCTTC.